The source of this T cell receptor beta chain is a study of T cells after yellow fever vaccination. Per the germline V gene, CDR1 is MNHNY and CDR2 is SVGAGI (reference sequence). Trimming cost V 5 bases and J 7 bases, with 14 bases left between them. The CDR3 runs 13 residues. MiXCR, applied by TCRdb to the 5' RACE reads, yields one record per CDR3 protein. The profile shows 70,000 or so distinct CDR3 sequences, approximately 6.2% of them singletons. This clonotype appeared many times. The specimen comprised CD4+ T cells sorted from PBMCs, sampled around 15 days after the first yellow fever vaccination. The receptor was isolated from a man between 18 and 35 years old who received the YFV17D yellow fever vaccine. This chain links TRBV6-6 with TRBJ1-2; D unclear. The CDR3 bases are TGTGCCAGCAGTGCGCCCGAAGCCAGTGGCTACACCTTC. Translation gives CASSAPEASGYTF.